This passage covers 21 T cell receptor beta chains from one sample sequenced in a study of blood T cells in healthy people across ages. Using a J-beta primer mix together with a sample-barcoded 5' primer, a second PCR was run for roughly 6 to 11 cycles. TCRdb passed the 5' RACE reads through MiXCR, listing each CDR3 protein once. Of about 810,000 distinct CDR3 sequences in the sample, around 34% were seen once. The sequencing input was blood. Source of these receptors: a man in his late teens or twenties in good health.

This clonotype was seen many times. The chain has TRBV20-1 and TRBJ2-1, with D possibly being TRBD1 (6 bases). Trimming shortened V by 1 base and J by 6 bases, and 10 bases separated the two germline ends. The germline gives CDR1 DFQATT, CDR2 SNEGSKA (reference sequence). The CDR3 is made up of 13 amino acids. The CDR3 bases are TGCAGTGCTAGAGCACAGGGTTTCAATGAGCAGTTCTTC. Protein product: CSARAQGFNEQFF.

To note about this clonotype: The junction does not match germline at one end; this may be a read error. The gene calls are TRBV10-3 and TRBJ2-5, with D unresolved. CDR3 length: 11 residues. Germline CDR1 is ENHRY and CDR2 is SYGVKD. The CDR3 bases are TGTGCCATCGGGCCCCAAGAGGCCCAGTACTTC. Protein sequence: CAIGPQEAQYF.

On this clonotype: Just one base apart from a much larger clone, this may be a read error. The chain has TRBV27 and TRBJ2-1; 11 bases are shared with TRBD1. CDR3 length: 15 residues. The germline gives CDR1 MNHEY, CDR2 SMNVEV (reference sequence). The CDR3, as DNA: TGTACCAGCAGTTTCGGACAGGGGGCACGATATGAGCAGTTCTTC. It specifies CTSSFGQGARYEQFF.

This clonotype was seen ten or more times. This chain joins TRBV5-1 and TRBJ2-3, with D hard to call. CDR1 and CDR2 from the germline V gene are SGHRS and YFSETQ. Trimming took off 0 bases at V and 5 bases at J, with 1 base between the two ends. This CDR3 is 11 amino acids long. CDR3 DNA: TGCGCCAGCAGCTTGGAAGATACGCAGTATTTT. The encoded protein is CASSLEDTQYF.

On this clonotype itself: A read error may be the cause here, since a much bigger clone is one base away. This rearrangement joins TRBV12-3 or TRBV12-4 to TRBJ2-7, with D possibly TRBD2 on 5 matching bases. Between the trimmed V and J ends, which lost 5 bases and 3 bases, there was a span of 14 bases. The CDR3 has 14 amino acids. CDR3 amino acids: CASSVDGDYYEQYF. The CDR3 DNA sequence: TGTGCCAGCAGTGTAGACGGAGACTACTACGAGCAGTACTTC.

The V call is TRBV7-2, the J call TRBJ1-3; D is unresolved. This CDR3 has 16 residues. V was shortened by 5 bases and J by 4 bases, with 18 bases between the two germline ends. Per germline, CDR1 SGHTA and CDR2 FQGNSA. CDR3 coding DNA: TGTGCCAGCAGCCCCCTTTTTCGGAATGGAGGAAACACCATATATTTT. Translated, it gives CASSPLFRNGGNTIYF. Full variable domain (missing parts from reference TRBV7-2 and TRBJ1-3): GAGVSQSPSNKVTEKGKDVELRCDPISGHTALYWYRQSLGQGLEFLIYFQGNSAPDKSGLPSDRFSAERTGGSVSTLTIQRTQQEDSAVYLCASSPLFRNGGNTIYFGEGSWLTVV.

This clonotype was recorded many times. This chain links TRBV29-1 with TRBJ1-2; 9 bases fit TRBD1. Trimming removed 7 bases from V and 5 bases from J; junction bases left unmatched: 14. CDR1 and CDR2 (germline): SQVTM, ANQGSEA. The CDR3 sequence is 15 residues long. The CDR3 DNA follows: TGCAGCGCCGGGGGACAGGGCGAGTGGGGTTATGGCTACACCTTC. Amino acid sequence: CSAGGQGEWGYGYTF.

On this clonotype itself: With a much larger clone just one base away, this may be a read error. The V call is TRBV12-3 or TRBV12-4, the J call TRBJ1-1, with a weak D call TRBD1 (5 bases). Trimming removed 4 bases at V and 6 bases at J, with 18 bases between. The CDR3 runs to 15 residues. The CDR3 DNA reads as TGTGCCAGCAGTTCTCAGGGAAGTGGGTCCGCTGAAGCTTTCTTT. Translation gives CASSSQGSGSAEAFF.

This clonotype was seen a few times. This chain connects TRBV7-9 to TRBJ1-5, with 8 positions matching TRBD1. The junction had 8 bases not matched to a gene; V was cut back by 5 bases and J by 5 bases. This CDR3 spans 15 amino acids. The V gene's germline CDR1 is SEHNR and CDR2 FQNEAQ (reference sequence). The DNA for the CDR3 is TGTGCCAGCAGCCATGGACAGGGACCTGATCAGCCCCAGCATTTT. Its translation: CASSHGQGPDQPQHF.

The table lists this clonotype with many counts. V gene TRBV6-5 combines with J gene TRBJ1-2; no reliable D call. Germline V gene lookup returns CDR1 MNHEY and CDR2 SVGAGI. The CDR3 runs 13 residues. The V end was cut by 4 bases, the J end by 1 base, with 7 bases between. DNA for the CDR3: TGTGCCAGCAGTTTCGGACTTAACTATGGCTACACCTTC. It encodes CASSFGLNYGYTF.

The chain carries TRBV7-2 and TRBJ2-1; the match to TRBD2 covers 12 bases. Germline CDR1 reads SGHTA; CDR2 reads FQGNSA. J was trimmed by 7 bases and V by 8 bases; bases with no gene match: 9. There are 15 residues in the CDR3. This chain's CDR3 is CASGPTSGGRNEQFF. The CDR3 coding sequence is TGTGCCAGCGGCCCTACTAGCGGGGGGAGGAATGAGCAGTTCTTC.

The CDR3 region is CSVAGGGTDTQYF. The CDR3 nucleotides read TGCAGCGTTGCCGGGGGAGGCACAGATACGCAGTATTTT. The gene calls are TRBV29-1 and TRBJ2-3; possibly TRBD2 for D (6 bases). The CDR3 is made up of 13 amino acids. Germline V gene lookup returns CDR1 SQVTM and CDR2 ANQGSEA. Trimming pared 4 bases from V and 1 base from J, leaving 9 bases between.

The CDR3 nucleotides are TGTGCCAGCAGTTTTGGGTCAGCCCAGCATTTT. This codes for CASSFGSAQHF. The rearrangement links TRBV12-3 or TRBV12-4 to TRBJ1-5, with D uncertain. Trimming cost V 3 bases and J 11 bases, with 8 bases left between them. The CDR3 sequence is 11 residues long.

This clonotype occurred many times. V is TRBV12-3 or TRBV12-4 and J is TRBJ2-7; 10 bases align to TRBD1. Trimming at V came to 5 bases and at J to 6 bases, leaving 1 base not matched to a gene. The CDR3 consists of 12 residues. The CDR3, as DNA: TGTGCCAGCAGTCGGGACAGGGGCGAGCAGTACTTC. This translates into CASSRDRGEQYF.

The rearrangement joins TRBV14 to TRBJ2-3; TRBD1 agrees at 8 bases. Germline V CDR1 and CDR2: SGHDN, FVKESK. The trim removed 4 bases at V and 3 bases at J, leaving 6 bases unmatched. This CDR3 spans 15 amino acids. CDR3: CASSPRDRKTDTQYF. In nucleotides, the CDR3 is TGTGCCAGCAGCCCCAGGGACAGGAAAACAGATACGCAGTATTTT.

This clonotype has a single count. This chain links TRBV6-6 with TRBJ1-5, with 8 nucleotides matching TRBD1. In germline, CDR1 is MNHNY, CDR2 SVGAGI (reference sequence). The CDR3 contains 15 residues. J lost 2 bases, V lost 7 bases, and 7 bases had no gene match. CDR3 DNA: TGTGCCAGCAAAATGGACAGGGTGGGCAATCAGCCCCAGCATTTT. Residues: CASKMDRVGNQPQHF.

This clonotype appeared a few times. The chain combines TRBV7-2 with TRBJ1-1; no clear D. The CDR3 loop spans 14 amino acids. Germline V lookup: CDR1 SGHTA, CDR2 FQGNSA. V was clipped by 1 base and J by 0 bases, with 6 bases between them. CDR3 in DNA: TGTGCCAGCAGCTTAGTTTCCGTGAACACTGAAGCTTTCTTT. Its translation: CASSLVSVNTEAFF. The full variable domain, its missing parts supplied by reference TRBV7-2 and TRBJ1-1, is GAGVSQSPSNKVTEKGKDVELRCDPISGHTALYWYRQSLGQGLEFLIYFQGNSAPDKSGLPSDRFSAERTGGSVSTLTIQRTQQEDSAVYLCASSLVSVNTEAFFGQGTRLTVV.

This clonotype came up many times. The V and J genes are TRBV4-3 and TRBJ2-3; D is uncertain. The CDR3 spans 16 residues. V lost 7 bases, J lost 0 bases, and 17 bases lay in between. The V gene's germline CDR1 is LGHNA and CDR2 YSLEER. CDR3 residues: CASTRTAAPSTDTQYF. CDR3 bases: TGCGCCAGCACAAGGACGGCCGCTCCTAGCACAGATACGCAGTATTTT.

In this sample, this clonotype turned up a few times. A read error may account for a junction end that differs from germline. The chain carries TRBV12-3 or TRBV12-4 and TRBJ2-1, with D possibly being TRBD2 (7 bases). This CDR3 is built from 15 residues. In nucleotides, the CDR3 is TGTACCAGCAGCTCTCTCGCGGGGGCGTCGGGTGAGCAGTTCTTC. Protein product: CTSSSLAGASGEQFF.

The V call is TRBV10-3, the J call TRBJ2-5, with 12 bases aligning to TRBD2. There are 14 residues in the CDR3. J gave up 5 bases and V 8 bases, and 6 bases lay outside the gene matches. Germline CDR1 and CDR2: ENHRY and SYGVKD. The CDR3: CAISPTSGSETQYF. The CDR3 DNA reads TGTGCCATCTCTCCGACTAGCGGGAGTGAGACCCAGTACTTC.

This clonotype appeared a single time. This chain joins TRBV7-2 and TRBJ1-5; D is uncertain. The V gene's germline CDR1 is SGHTA and CDR2 FQGNSA. This CDR3 region has 15 residues. V was cut by 5 bases and J by 0 bases, with 11 bases left in between. CDR3 bases: TGTGCCAGCAGCCGCTCCGTACTTAGCAATCAGCCCCAGCATTTT. Translated: CASSRSVLSNQPQHF.